The 32 T cell receptor beta chains below come from one sample, sequenced in a study of beta chain features in type 1 diabetes. Sequencing targeted expressed TCRB transcripts, as all isolated RNA had been reverse transcribed. The table came from immunoSEQ multiplex PCR; TCRdb's copy has only in-frame clones and leaves some out. Among around 500,000 clones listed, over 10% were seen once. The sample comprised naive CD4+ T cells from blood. The receptors shown here come from a young woman in good health.

This clone has just a few counts. This sequence joins TRBV15 and TRBJ2-2, with D perhaps TRBD2 (6 bases). V was clipped by 0 bases and J by 4 bases, with 9 bases between them. The CDR3 loop spans 15 amino acids. Germline V gives CDR1 LNHNV, CDR2 YYDKDF (reference sequence). CDR3 DNA: TGTGCCACCAGCAGAGATCCGGGGGTCACCGGGGAGCTGTTTTTT. This encodes CATSRDPGVTGELFF.

In its sample, this clone was seen many times. The chain has TRBV7-9 and TRBJ2-3; D gene uncertain. From germline, CDR1 is SEHNR and CDR2 FQNEAQ (reference sequence). CDR3 size: 14 residues. The V end was cut by 2 bases, the J end by 1 base, with 7 bases between. As DNA, the CDR3 is TGTGCCAGCAGCTTAAGTGTAGGCACAGATACGCAGTATTTT. This gives the protein CASSLSVGTDTQYF.

The sample holds a few counts of this clone. The chain couples TRBV7-9 to TRBJ2-1; 9 nucleotides line up with TRBD2. CDR1 and CDR2 from the germline V gene are SEHNR and FQNEAQ (reference sequence). The V segment lost 4 bases and the J segment 8 bases; nucleotides outside the gene matches: 18. This CDR3 is 18 amino acids long. CDR3 sequence reads: CASSSRVPGLAPRDEQFF. The CDR3 region has the DNA TGTGCCAGCAGCTCAAGGGTCCCGGGACTAGCTCCGAGGGATGAGCAGTTCTTC.

The chain carries TRBV7-9 and TRBJ2-4; D gene unclear. Trimming took off 4 bases at V and 0 bases at J, with 10 bases between the two ends. Per germline, CDR1 SEHNR and CDR2 FQNEAQ (reference sequence). The CDR3 sequence is 15 residues long. The CDR3 coding sequence is TGTGCCAGCAGCTCCTTCAAATTAGCCAAAAACATTCAGTACTTC. Translating it yields CASSSFKLAKNIQYF.

The rearrangement links TRBV5-4 to TRBJ2-5; maybe TRBD2 (6 bases). V dropped 2 bases and J dropped 1 base, with 12 bases sitting between them. Looked up from germline, CDR1 is SGHNT and CDR2 is YYREEE (reference sequence). The CDR3 sequence is 15 residues long. The CDR3 here is CASSLPAGRQETQYF. The CDR3 nucleotides read TGTGCCAGCAGCTTACCAGCGGGCCGCCAAGAGACCCAGTACTTC.

This clone showed up just a few times. Here the CDR3 DNA reads TGCGCCAGCAGCCAAGGCCGAAGAGAGACCCAGTACTTC. Protein: CASSQGRRETQYF. V and J are TRBV4-1 and TRBJ2-5; D ambiguous. Germline CDR1 is MGHRA and CDR2 is YSYEKL. This CDR3 has 13 amino acids. Between the trimmed V and J ends, which lost 1 base and 4 bases, there was a span of 7 bases.

This clone was recorded at least ten times. The chain combines TRBV29-1 with TRBJ2-6; 8 bases line up with TRBD1. The CDR3 is made up of 16 amino acids. Germline-derived CDR1 and CDR2 are SQVTM and ANQGSEA. Losses at the gene ends were 5 bases for V and 0 bases for J; bases not matched to a gene: 6. The CDR3 DNA reads TGCAGCGTTCGGACAGGGAAATACTCTGGGGCCAACGTCCTGACTTTC. Its translation is CSVRTGKYSGANVLTF.

V gene TRBV5-4 combines with J gene TRBJ2-3; 9 bases line up with TRBD2. The germline CDR1 and CDR2 sequences are SGHNT and YYREEE (reference sequence). CDR3 size: 18 residues. Trimming removed 1 base from V and 1 base from J; junction bases left unmatched: 10. CDR3 in DNA: TGTGCCAGCAGCTTGCGGCTAGCGGGGAGCTTGGGCACAGATACGCAGTATTTT. Protein product: CASSLRLAGSLGTDTQYF.

This chain links TRBV29-1 with TRBJ1-1; tentatively, D is TRBD1 (6 bases). The CDR3 runs 13 residues. Germline values: CDR1 SQVTM, CDR2 ANQGSEA. Trimming took 1 base from V and 4 from J, leaving 10 bases between them. CDR3 in amino acids: CSVEVQGRTEAFF. The CDR3 nucleotides read TGCAGCGTTGAAGTACAGGGTCGCACTGAAGCTTTCTTT. Full variable domain (outside the CDR3, taken from reference TRBV29-1 and TRBJ1-1): SAVISQKPSRDICQRGTSLTIQCQVDSQVTMMFWYRQQPGQSLTLIATANQGSEATYESGFVIDKFPISRPNLTFSTLTVSNMSPEDSSIYLCSVEVQGRTEAFFGQGTRLTVV.

The rearrangement links TRBV9 to TRBJ2-3, with 9 bases fitting TRBD2. The V and J ends lost 0 bases and 12 bases, in that order; junction bases with no gene match: 8. The CDR3 length is 14 residues. Looked up from germline, CDR1 is SGDLS and CDR2 is YYNGEE. The CDR3 nucleotides read TGTGCCAGCAGCGTAGGCGGGGGGGCTCCTACCCAGTATTTT. Its translation: CASSVGGGAPTQYF. The full variable domain, with the rest looked up from reference TRBV9 and TRBJ2-3, is DSGVTQTPKHLITATGQRVTLRCSPRSGDLSVYWYQQSLDQGLQFLIQYYNGEERAKGNILERFSAQQFPDLHSELNLSSLELGDSALYFCASSVGGGAPTQYFGPGTRLTVL.

In its sample, this clone was seen a few times. The J gene is TRBJ1-4, the V gene TRBV5-1; D gene unclear. V was trimmed by 3 bases and J by 6 bases, leaving 3 bases between them. The CDR3 loop spans 11 amino acids. CDR1 and CDR2 (germline): SGHRS, YFSETQ. The CDR3 DNA follows: TGCGCCAGCAGCTCCGATGAAAAACTGTTTTTT. Amino acids: CASSSDEKLFF.

This chain links TRBV9 with TRBJ2-3; perhaps TRBD1 as D (5 bases). There are 15 residues in the CDR3. Trimming removed 0 bases from V and 2 bases from J, with 10 bases in between. Germline-derived CDR1 and CDR2 are SGDLS and YYNGEE. The CDR3 loop is CASSVERTNTDTQYF. DNA of the CDR3: TGTGCCAGCAGCGTAGAAAGGACAAACACAGATACGCAGTATTTT.

The sample holds a few counts of this clone. The chain links TRBV4-1 to TRBJ2-1; D remains unclear. Germline assignment: CDR1 MGHRA and CDR2 YSYEKL. The CDR3 is 13 amino acids. V lost 0 bases to trimming and J lost 4 bases, with 4 bases between them. The CDR3 DNA sequence: TGCGCCAGCAGCCAAGATGGATACAATGAGCAGTTCTTC. It translates to CASSQDGYNEQFF.

The chain joins TRBV27 to TRBJ1-1; 8 bases align to TRBD1. From germline, CDR1 is MNHEY and CDR2 SMNVEV (reference sequence). V lost 5 bases and J lost 1; bases outside the gene matches: 9. This CDR3 contains 16 residues. The CDR3: CASSALGQGTNTEAFF. The CDR3 nucleotides read TGTGCCAGCAGTGCCTTAGGACAGGGAACGAACACTGAAGCTTTCTTT.

The chain has TRBV28 and TRBJ2-7; D might be TRBD1 or TRBD2, each matching 5 bases. The CDR3 contains 13 residues. Germline V lookup: CDR1 MDHEN, CDR2 SYDVKM. V was trimmed by 5 bases and J by 11 bases, leaving 19 bases between them. The CDR3 sequence is CASSRRDLPPEYV. In DNA, the CDR3 is TGTGCCAGCAGTCGACGGGACCTCCCACCCGAGTACGTC.

The CDR3, as DNA: TGTGCCAGCAGCTTCGGGGACGTCTCTGGGGCCAACGTCCTGACTTTC. Translating gives CASSFGDVSGANVLTF. This chain links TRBV7-2 with TRBJ2-6; possibly TRBD1 or TRBD2 for D (5 bases each). The CDR3 is 16 residues long. V gave up 3 bases and J gave up 0 bases, with 9 bases separating them. The V gene's germline CDR1 is SGHTA and CDR2 FQGNSA.

The chain employs TRBV11-2 and TRBJ2-1; 11 bases fit TRBD2. The CDR3 runs 15 residues. V was clipped by 6 bases and J by 5 bases; unmatched bases: 6. Germline CDR1 and CDR2: SGHAT and FQNNGV. The CDR3 DNA follows: TGTGCCAGCAGGGGACTTAGCGGGAGGGACAATGAGCAGTTCTTC. Residues: CASRGLSGRDNEQFF.

The gene calls are TRBV7-2 and TRBJ2-2; unclear D gene. The CDR3 runs to 16 residues. The V gene's germline CDR1 is SGHTA and CDR2 FQGNSA. With 5 bases removed from V and 1 base from J, the gap between germline ends came to 14 bases. CDR3 loop: CASSRTQNLNTGELFF. CDR3 nucleotide sequence: TGTGCCAGCAGCAGAACCCAGAATTTGAACACCGGGGAGCTGTTTTTT.

With respect to this clone: A much larger clone is a single base away; this may be a read error. This sequence joins TRBV11-2 and TRBJ2-6; D gene uncertain. In germline, CDR1 is SGHAT, CDR2 FQNNGV. This CDR3 has 14 residues. Trimming removed 3 bases at V and 1 base at J, with 4 bases between. As DNA, the CDR3 is TGTGCCAGCAGCTTTTCTTCTGGGGCCAACGTCCTGACTTTC. It is translated as CASSFSSGANVLTF.

This clone was picked up a small number of times. The V and J genes are TRBV14 and TRBJ2-5, with D perhaps matching TRBD2 (6 bases). Between the trimmed V and J ends, which lost 8 bases and 4 bases, there was a span of 17 bases. Germline-derived CDR1 and CDR2 are SGHDN and FVKESK. The CDR3 has 14 amino acids. CDR3 loop: CASRASSASETQYF. CDR3 DNA sequence: TGTGCCAGCCGCGCGTCTAGCGCATCAGAGACCCAGTACTTC. The full variable domain, with the rest looked up from reference TRBV14 and TRBJ2-5, is EAGVTQFPSHSVIEKGQTVTLRCDPISGHDNLYWYRRVMGKEIKFLLHFVKESKQDESGMPNNRFLAERTGGTYSTLKVQPAELEDSGVYFCASRASSASETQYFGPGTRLLVL.

The rearrangement joins TRBV29-1 to TRBJ2-7, with D perhaps TRBD1 or TRBD2 (6 bases each). The germline CDR1 and CDR2 sequences are SQVTM and ANQGSEA. V was clipped by 0 bases and J by 2 bases, with 23 bases between them. This CDR3 has 18 residues. The CDR3 DNA sequence: TGCAGCGTTGAAGATCGTTTTGGGGGACGGGGGCCTCCCTACGAGCAGTACTTC. Translating gives CSVEDRFGGRGPPYEQYF.

In this sample, this clone turned up a few times. V usage is TRBV14 and J usage is TRBJ2-3, with 9 nucleotides matching TRBD1. V gave up 4 bases and J gave up 4 bases; unmatched junction bases: 12. The CDR3 has 17 amino acids. CDR1 and CDR2 (germline): SGHDN, FVKESK. The CDR3 is CASSLYLPGQGPDTQYF. The CDR3 region has the DNA TGTGCCAGCAGCCTGTATCTCCCGGGACAGGGCCCAGATACGCAGTATTTT.

This clone was found a few times. This chain joins TRBV7-8 and TRBJ2-5; 8 positions match TRBD2. With V trimmed by 3 bases and J by 2 bases, 11 bases remained unmatched. From germline, CDR1 is SGHVS and CDR2 FQNEAQ. CDR3 size: 17 residues. CDR3 amino acids: CASSFRIWGLGQETQYF. CDR3 coding DNA: TGTGCCAGCAGCTTTAGGATTTGGGGACTAGGTCAAGAGACCCAGTACTTC.

This clone was observed a few times. The chain employs TRBV9 and TRBJ1-1; D remains ambiguous. The germline gives CDR1 SGDLS, CDR2 YYNGEE. Deletions cut 4 bases from V and 3 bases from J, with 10 bases between. The length of the CDR3 is 13 residues. CDR3 sequence reads: CASSFQSDTEAFF. The CDR3 DNA reads TGTGCCAGCAGCTTCCAGTCGGACACTGAAGCTTTCTTT. Using reference TRBV9 and TRBJ1-1 for the parts outside the CDR3, the full variable domain is DSGVTQTPKHLITATGQRVTLRCSPRSGDLSVYWYQQSLDQGLQFLIQYYNGEERAKGNILERFSAQQFPDLHSELNLSSLELGDSALYFCASSFQSDTEAFFGQGTRLTVV.

This clone has just a few counts. The rearrangement links TRBV20-1 to TRBJ1-4; D call uncertain. The CDR3 runs to 11 residues. Looked up from germline, CDR1 is DFQATT and CDR2 is SNEGSKA (reference sequence). CDR3 nucleotides: TGCAGCTGTGGGCTTCGGGAAAAACTGTTTTTT. This gives the protein CSCGLREKLFF.

The chain employs TRBV29-1 and TRBJ2-4, with TRBD1 identical over 11 bases. J was trimmed by 8 bases and V by 5 bases; bases with no gene match: 2. The germline gives CDR1 SQVTM, CDR2 ANQGSEA. The CDR3 length is 12 residues. The CDR3 sequence is CSVRDRGDIQYF. The CDR3 DNA reads TGCAGCGTTAGGGACAGGGGGGACATTCAGTACTTC. The full variable domain, rest sourced from reference TRBV29-1 and TRBJ2-4, is SAVISQKPSRDICQRGTSLTIQCQVDSQVTMMFWYRQQPGQSLTLIATANQGSEATYESGFVIDKFPISRPNLTFSTLTVSNMSPEDSSIYLCSVRDRGDIQYFGAGTRLSVL.

The V call is TRBV7-2, the J call TRBJ2-3; a possible D gene is TRBD1 (6 bases). The germline V and J ends were trimmed by 6 bases and 4 bases, with 14 bases remaining between them. The CDR3 is 14 residues long. The germline V gene encodes CDR1 SGHTA and CDR2 FQGNSA. The CDR3 region is CASRLLGGSDTQYF. DNA for the CDR3: TGTGCCAGCAGACTCCTTGGGGGCTCAGATACGCAGTATTTT.

The genes are TRBV7-9 and TRBJ2-1; 8 positions agree with TRBD1. CDR3 length equals 16 residues. Germline V CDR1 and CDR2: SEHNR, FQNEAQ (reference sequence). Germline trimming cut 5 bases from V and 4 bases from J; bases unmatched to any gene: 10. CDR3 sequence (DNA): TGTGCCAGCAGCCCTAAGGACAGGGCCGTTTACAATGAGCAGTTCTTC. This encodes CASSPKDRAVYNEQFF. Drawing the rest from reference TRBV7-9 and TRBJ2-1, the complete variable domain is DTGVSQNPRHKITKRGQNVTFRCDPISEHNRLYWYRQTLGQGPEFLTYFQNEAQLEKSRLLSDRFSAERPKGSFSTLEIQRTEQGDSAMYLCASSPKDRAVYNEQFFGPGTRLTVL.

The rearrangement joins TRBV28 to TRBJ1-2; D possibly corresponds to TRBD1 (5 bases). This CDR3 spans 14 amino acids. Germline loops: CDR1 MDHEN, CDR2 SYDVKM. V lost 5 bases and J 5 bases, leaving 15 bases between the germline ends. For the CDR3, the DNA is TGTGCCAGCAGTGAGCAGGGAGGGGATTATGGCTACACCTTC. This gives the protein CASSEQGGDYGYTF.

This clone appeared a single time. J is TRBJ1-2 and V is TRBV2; D gene unclear. The germline V and J ends were trimmed by 4 bases and 8 bases, with 8 bases remaining between them. The CDR3 contains 11 residues. In germline, CDR1 is SNHLY, CDR2 FYNNEI. The DNA of the CDR3 is TGTGCCAGCAGTGTCTTAGGGGGCTACACCTTC. Translation: CASSVLGGYTF.

This rearrangement joins TRBV19 to TRBJ2-1, with a possible D match to TRBD2 (6 bases). Trimming removed 5 bases at V and 0 bases at J, with 14 bases between. Germline CDR1 reads LNHDA; CDR2 reads SQIVND (reference sequence). This CDR3 comprises 16 residues. The CDR3 region has the DNA TGTGCCAGTAGTGTCCTAGCGCCGAGCTCCTACAATGAGCAGTTCTTC. This encodes CASSVLAPSSYNEQFF.

The V call is TRBV5-4, the J call TRBJ2-5, with D possibly being TRBD2 (6 bases). V was shortened by 0 bases and J by 5 bases, with 26 bases between the two germline ends. CDR1 is SGHNT and CDR2 is YYREEE in the germline V gene (reference sequence). This CDR3 has 19 amino acids. The CDR3 loop is CASSLGNLSDWAAGETQYF. CDR3 nucleotide sequence: TGTGCCAGCAGCTTGGGTAACTTGTCAGACTGGGCGGCGGGGGAGACCCAGTACTTC.